These 9 T cell receptor beta chains share one sample of origin, sequenced in a study of cytomegalovirus exposure and HLA in healthy donors. Clones were sequenced by immunoSEQ multiplex PCR, and TCRdb holds only the in-frame ones, with some missing. The data hold 120,000 or so clones, with about 96% observed a single time. The sequenced sample consisted of PBMCs. The source is a man younger than 35 in good health and CMV-seronegative.

V usage is TRBV14 and J usage is TRBJ2-1; 9 bases fit TRBD2. The junction had 6 bases not matched to a gene; V was cut back by 3 bases and J by 3 bases. Per the germline V gene, CDR1 is SGHDN and CDR2 is FVKESK. The CDR3 is made up of 16 amino acids. The CDR3 spells CASSQVAGAYYNEQFF. The CDR3 bases are TGTGCCAGCAGCCAGGTAGCGGGAGCCTACTACAATGAGCAGTTCTTC.

The rearrangement links TRBV7-2 to TRBJ2-7, with TRBD1 matching 8 bases. V gave up 6 bases and J gave up 6 bases; unmatched junction bases: 13. Germline V gene data show CDR1 as SGHTA and CDR2 as FQGNSA. This CDR3 is built from 15 residues. CDR3: CASRPPGGFGGEQYF. In DNA form, the CDR3 reads TGTGCCAGCAGACCACCAGGGGGCTTCGGAGGCGAGCAGTACTTC.

This chain links TRBV6-1 with TRBJ1-5; 8 nucleotides agree with TRBD1. Germline V gene sequence: CDR1 MNHNS, CDR2 SASEGT. J gave up 4 bases and V 4 bases, and 6 bases lay outside the gene matches. This CDR3 has 15 residues. The chain's CDR3 is CASSVDRGGNQPQHF. CDR3 in DNA: TGTGCCAGCAGTGTAGACAGGGGAGGGAATCAGCCCCAGCATTTT.

The J gene is TRBJ2-7, the V gene TRBV5-1; D call uncertain. Germline-derived CDR1 and CDR2 are SGHRS and YFSETQ. The CDR3 extends over 12 amino acids. The V and J ends lost 2 bases and 3 bases respectively, with 6 bases between them. The CDR3 DNA reads TGCGCCAGCAGCTTTTCCGGCTACGAGCAGTACTTC. Translation: CASSFSGYEQYF.

The chain has TRBV28 and TRBJ1-4; tentatively, D is TRBD1 (5 bases). The V gene's germline CDR1 is MDHEN and CDR2 SYDVKM. This CDR3 comprises 14 residues. With 7 bases removed from V and 6 bases from J, the gap between germline ends came to 15 bases. CDR3 bases: TGTGCCAGCACCGGCCGGACACCATATGAAAAACTGTTTTTT. It specifies CASTGRTPYEKLFF.

This chain joins TRBV9 and TRBJ1-2, with D tentatively TRBD1 (6 bases). CDR1 is SGDLS and CDR2 is YYNGEE in the germline V gene. The V and J ends lost 3 bases and 1 base respectively, with 13 bases between them. CDR3 length: 15 residues. The CDR3 is CASSALGQNNYGYTF. CDR3 in DNA: TGTGCCAGCAGCGCACTCGGACAGAATAACTATGGCTACACCTTC.

This clone was seen a single time. The chain employs TRBV7-9 and TRBJ1-4; no clear D gene. Germline loops: CDR1 SEHNR, CDR2 FQNEAQ (reference sequence). V shed 5 bases and J shed 4 bases, with 17 bases lying between them. The CDR3 contains 16 residues. The CDR3 region has the DNA TGTGCCAGCAGCAACCGGGTCGACCTTATTAATGAAAAACTGTTTTTT. Translation gives CASSNRVDLINEKLFF.

This sequence joins TRBV4-2 and TRBJ2-3; a weak D match, TRBD2 (5 bases). Trimming took off 4 bases at V and 6 bases at J, with 11 bases between the two ends. The CDR3 covers 13 residues. From germline, CDR1 is LGHNA and CDR2 YNFKEQ. The CDR3 reads CASSLRRGDTQYF. The CDR3, as DNA: TGTGCCAGCAGCCTGCGAAGAGGGGATACGCAGTATTTT.

This rearrangement joins TRBV9 to TRBJ2-7; TRBD1 is a possible D gene (5 bases). Trimming cost V 5 bases and J 6 bases, with 24 bases left between them. Germline V gene sequence: CDR1 SGDLS, CDR2 YYNGEE. The CDR3 sequence is 16 residues long. The CDR3 nucleotides are TGTGCCAGCAGTAGGTCGGCAGTCACAATCAGGGCCGAGCAGTACTTC. This codes for CASSRSAVTIRAEQYF.